One and the same sample provided the 26 T cell receptor beta chains below, sequenced in a study of cytomegalovirus exposure and HLA in healthy donors. Use of 60 Vbeta and 13 Jbeta primers characterized the PCR. TCRdb's copy holds only in-frame clones and misses some; the assay was immunoSEQ multiplex PCR. The profile covers about 70,000 clones, with around 70% appearing a single time and over 9.5% taken by the ten largest. Sequencing was done on a sample of PBMCs. These receptors were taken from a human donor in good health.

The chain carries TRBV27 and TRBJ2-5, with TRBD2 matching 8 bases. Trimming cost V 6 bases and J 5 bases; bases outside gene matches: 8. CDR1 is MNHEY, CDR2 SMNVEV, per germline (reference sequence). CDR3 length equals 14 residues. CDR3 sequence (DNA): TGTGCCAGCAGCCCGGGGGGGTGGTGGGAGACCCAGTACTTC. Its protein product is CASSPGGWWETQYF.

This clone was picked up one time. The rearrangement joins TRBV7-9 to TRBJ2-7, with TRBD1 identical over 10 bases. Unmatched junction bases numbered 6, after V lost 5 bases and J lost 2 bases. Germline V gene lookup returns CDR1 SEHNR and CDR2 FQNEAQ (reference sequence). This CDR3 contains 15 residues. This CDR3 is CASSQRGQGTYEQYF. Here the CDR3 DNA reads TGTGCCAGCAGCCAGAGGGGACAGGGGACCTACGAGCAGTACTTC.

The chain employs TRBV27 and TRBJ1-2, with D perhaps TRBD1 (6 bases). Trimming shortened V by 11 bases and J by 0 bases, and 13 bases separated the two germline ends. Germline assignment: CDR1 MNHEY and CDR2 SMNVEV (reference sequence). This CDR3 is built from 13 residues. CDR3 coding DNA: TGTGCCTCAGGGACACCAGCTAACTATGGCTACACCTTC. Translated, it gives CASGTPANYGYTF.

This chain joins TRBV5-1 and TRBJ2-3; 8 positions match TRBD1. Germline V lookup: CDR1 SGHRS, CDR2 YFSETQ. The CDR3 has 12 amino acids. Trimming cost V 4 bases and J 8 bases; bases outside gene matches: 3. DNA of the CDR3: TGCGCCAGCAGCCATGGACAGGGTACGCAGTATTTT. Its translation: CASSHGQGTQYF. Combining the CDR3 with reference TRBV5-1 and TRBJ2-3 gives the whole variable domain KAGVTQTPRYLIKTRGQQVTLSCSPISGHRSVSWYQQTPGQGLQFLFEYFSETQRNKGNFPGRFSGRQFSNSRSEMNVSTLELGDSALYLCASSHGQGTQYFGPGTRLTVL.

V is TRBV2 and J is TRBJ1-1; D may be TRBD1 (5 bases). Germline lookup yields CDR1 SNHLY and CDR2 FYNNEI. The V and J ends lost 5 bases and 11 bases respectively, with 12 bases between them. This CDR3 is 11 amino acids long. CDR3 residues: CASSPGRGAFF. The CDR3 DNA follows: TGTGCCAGCAGTCCCGGGCGGGGGGCTTTCTTT.

This clone occurred a few times. Other nucleotide sequences in the sample specify the same CDR3. The chain links TRBV5-1 to TRBJ2-5; D is ambiguous. The CDR3 consists of 11 residues. Germline CDR1 is SGHRS and CDR2 is YFSETQ. The ends were cut back, 1 base at V and 5 bases at J, with 3 bases in the middle. CDR3 nucleotide sequence: TGCGCCAGCAGCTTGCTTGAGACCCAGTACTTC. The encoded protein is CASSLLETQYF.

This chain joins TRBV29-1 and TRBJ2-7, with TRBD1 identical over 8 bases. CDR1 and CDR2 from the germline V gene are SQVTM and ANQGSEA. With 7 bases clipped from V and 1 base from J, the junction kept 6 bases outside the gene matches. The CDR3 is made up of 13 amino acids. The CDR3 here is CSAIGTGSYEQYF. CDR3 DNA: TGCAGCGCAATCGGGACAGGATCCTACGAGCAGTACTTC.

The chain combines TRBV13 with TRBJ2-7; 9 bases line up with TRBD2. This CDR3 comprises 17 residues. Germline V gene data show CDR1 as PRHDT and CDR2 as FYEKMQ (reference sequence). Unmatched junction bases numbered 18, after V lost 5 bases and J lost 7 bases. CDR3 DNA sequence: TGTGCCAGCAGCCGGGGGGTGGCTAGCGGGAAGAGGGGTGAGCAGTACTTC. It codes for CASSRGVASGKRGEQYF.

This clone occurred a few times. The rearrangement joins TRBV7-2 to TRBJ2-7; 10 bases agree with TRBD1. CDR3 length: 15 amino acids. The germline V gene encodes CDR1 SGHTA and CDR2 FQGNSA. The ends lost 5 bases at V and 2 bases at J; junction bases unmatched: 6. CDR3 protein: CASSRAGTGAYEQYF. The CDR3 coding sequence is TGTGCCAGCAGCCGGGCCGGGACAGGGGCCTACGAGCAGTACTTC.

The V call is TRBV28, the J call TRBJ1-5; D gene ambiguous. The V gene's germline CDR1 is MDHEN and CDR2 SYDVKM. Trimming took 2 bases from V and 4 from J, leaving 12 bases between them. The CDR3 loop spans 15 amino acids. As DNA, the CDR3 is TGTGCCAGCAGTTTAGCGATGTTCGGGAATCAGCCCCAGCATTTT. Translation gives CASSLAMFGNQPQHF.

This clone has just one count. The CDR3 bases are TGCAGCGTTGAAGAGACAGGCGGCCTCTCCTACAATGAGCAGTTCTTC. The encoded protein is CSVEETGGLSYNEQFF. J is TRBJ2-1 and V is TRBV29-1; maybe TRBD1 (6 bases). There are 16 residues in the CDR3. The germline gives CDR1 SQVTM, CDR2 ANQGSEA. Trimming removed 0 bases from V and 0 bases from J, with 12 bases in between.

The chain recombines TRBV7-6 with TRBJ2-7; 7 bases agree with TRBD1. The J segment lost 3 bases and the V segment lost 0 bases, leaving 2 bases of the junction unmatched. In germline, CDR1 is SGHVS, CDR2 FNYEAQ. The CDR3 length is 14 residues. The CDR3 DNA follows: TGTGCCAGCAGCTTAGCAAGACAGGGCTACGAGCAGTACTTC. Protein product: CASSLARQGYEQYF. The entire variable domain, with the rest obtained from reference TRBV7-6 and TRBJ2-7, is as follows: GAGVSQSPRYKVTKRGQDVALRCDPISGHVSLYWYRQALGQGPEFLTYFNYEAQQDKSGLPNDRFSAERPEGSISTLTIQRTEQRDSAMYRCASSLARQGYEQYFGPGTRLTVT.

V gene TRBV4-1 combines with J gene TRBJ1-5, with D perhaps TRBD1 (5 bases). The CDR3 is made up of 15 amino acids. Germline V gene lookup returns CDR1 MGHRA and CDR2 YSYEKL. V dropped 0 bases and J dropped 5 bases, with 11 bases sitting between them. CDR3 DNA: TGCGCCAGCAGCCAAGAGGGGACTGATTATCAGCCCCAGCATTTT. It yields the protein CASSQEGTDYQPQHF.

In nucleotides, the CDR3 is TGTGCCAGCAGCGGGGGACTATTAGGGGAACACATTCAGTACTTC. Its translation: CASSGGLLGEHIQYF. The chain carries TRBV9 and TRBJ2-4; 7 nucleotides match TRBD2. After removal of 3 bases from V and 8 bases from J, the junction contained 11 bases not matched to a gene. The V gene's germline CDR1 is SGDLS and CDR2 YYNGEE. The CDR3 is made up of 15 amino acids.

CDR3 region: CASSQRVTEQYF. CDR3 sequence (DNA): TGTGCCAGCAGCCAACGTGTGACTGAGCAGTACTTC. The J gene is TRBJ2-7, the V gene TRBV7-2; D not resolved. The CDR3 sequence is 12 residues long. The V end lost 5 bases, the J end lost 7 bases, and 12 bases lay between the germline ends. The germline CDR1 and CDR2 sequences are SGHTA and FQGNSA.

The sample holds one count of this clone. The genes are TRBV2 and TRBJ2-7; tentatively, D is TRBD1 (5 bases). V was trimmed by 6 bases and J by 1 base, leaving 10 bases between them. The CDR3 sequence is 13 residues long. Germline V gene sequence: CDR1 SNHLY, CDR2 FYNNEI. CDR3 nucleotides: TGTGCCAGCAGAGCCGGACATTCCTACGAGCAGTACTTC. This sequence encodes CASRAGHSYEQYF.

V gene TRBV6-5 combines with J gene TRBJ2-5; 10 nucleotides line up with TRBD2. The J call may be in error: the DNA end matches TRBJ2-7 better. The CDR3 is 14 amino acids. Germline CDR1 is MNHEY and CDR2 is SVGAGI. CDR3 coding DNA: TGTGCCAGCAGTCCGCTAGCGGGAGTCTACGAGCAGTACTTC. Its protein is CASSPLAGVYEQYF.

V usage is TRBV29-1 and J usage is TRBJ1-4; no clear D gene. CDR1 SQVTM and CDR2 ANQGSEA come from the germline V gene. The V end lost 7 bases, the J end lost 4 bases, and 13 bases lay between the germline ends. The CDR3 spans 13 residues. The CDR3 loop reads CSARTALNEKLFF. CDR3 bases: TGCAGCGCCCGGACTGCCCTTAATGAAAAACTGTTTTTT.

This sequence joins TRBV6-5 and TRBJ2-3; 12 positions agree with TRBD2. Germline CDR1 MNHEY, CDR2 SVGAGI. The CDR3 loop spans 16 amino acids. The junction had 6 bases not matched to a gene; V was cut back by 4 bases and J by 4 bases. CDR3 DNA: TGTGCCAGCAGTTCCCTGACTAGCGGGAGTGCAGATACGCAGTATTTT. Translated, it gives CASSSLTSGSADTQYF.

The rearrangement joins TRBV5-1 to TRBJ2-7; TRBD2 matches at 7 bases. Germline values: CDR1 SGHRS, CDR2 YFSETQ. With 0 bases clipped from V and 2 bases from J, the junction kept 5 bases outside the gene matches. This CDR3 is built from 15 residues. Here the CDR3 DNA reads TGCGCCAGCAGCTTGGGGGCTAGCGGAGCCTACGAGCAGTACTTC. Translating gives CASSLGASGAYEQYF. Looking up the rest from reference TRBV5-1 and TRBJ2-7 gives the full variable domain: KAGVTQTPRYLIKTRGQQVTLSCSPISGHRSVSWYQQTPGQGLQFLFEYFSETQRNKGNFPGRFSGRQFSNSRSEMNVSTLELGDSALYLCASSLGASGAYEQYFGPGTRLTVT.

This chain's CDR3 is CASSPTGGGTEAFF. In nucleotides, the CDR3 is TGTGCCAGCAGTCCAACCGGGGGGGGCACTGAAGCTTTCTTT. J is TRBJ1-1 and V is TRBV6-6; D may be TRBD1 (5 bases). The CDR3 length is 14 residues. V dropped 5 bases and J dropped 4 bases, with 14 bases sitting between them. Germline V gene sequence: CDR1 MNHNY, CDR2 SVGAGI (reference sequence).

V and J are TRBV5-1 and TRBJ1-1; TRBD1 aligns across 8 bases. Germline loops: CDR1 SGHRS, CDR2 YFSETQ. J gave up 1 base and V 4 bases, and 6 bases lay outside the gene matches. CDR3 length: 15 residues. The CDR3 bases are TGCGCCAGCAGCCCTTGGACAGGGACGAACACTGAAGCTTTCTTT. Residues: CASSPWTGTNTEAFF.

The chain has TRBV4-1 and TRBJ2-2, with 8 bases aligning to TRBD1. CDR1 and CDR2 (germline): MGHRA, YSYEKL. CDR3 length: 17 amino acids. After removal of 8 bases from V and 5 bases from J, the junction contained 16 bases not matched to a gene. The DNA for the CDR3 is TGCGCCAGCTCCCCCCCCGTGGGCAGGGGGCGAACCGGGGAGCTGTTTTTT. Protein: CASSPPVGRGRTGELFF.

The chain joins TRBV28 to TRBJ2-6, with no clear D. V lost 5 bases and J 1 base, leaving 6 bases between the germline ends. The CDR3 consists of 14 residues. Germline CDR1 is MDHEN and CDR2 is SYDVKM. The CDR3 here is CASSVYSGANVLTF. DNA of the CDR3: TGTGCCAGCAGTGTGTATTCTGGGGCCAACGTCCTGACTTTC.

This chain connects TRBV6-4 to TRBJ2-1, with 7 bases matching TRBD2. The CDR3 has 15 residues. Per the germline V gene, CDR1 is MRHNA and CDR2 is SNTAGT. The J segment lost 9 bases and the V segment lost 0 bases, leaving 8 bases of the junction unmatched. Here the CDR3 DNA reads TGTGCCAGCAGTGACTCGGTGGGAGGGCCGGGTGAGCAGTTCTTC. It is translated as CASSDSVGGPGEQFF.

This clone was seen only once. Additional DNA sequences in this sample encode the identical CDR3. The chain combines TRBV30 with TRBJ1-5; 8 nucleotides match TRBD1. Losses at the gene ends were 2 bases for V and 7 bases for J; bases not matched to a gene: 4. Germline lookup yields CDR1 GTSNPN and CDR2 SVGIG (reference sequence). The CDR3 loop spans 13 amino acids. The CDR3 region has the DNA TGTGCCTGGAGTTCACAGGGGGACCAGCCCCAGCATTTT. Translating it yields CAWSSQGDQPQHF. The whole variable domain, filled in from reference TRBV30 and TRBJ1-5, reads SQTIHQWPATLVQPVGSPLSLECTVEGTSNPNLYWYRQAAGRGLQLLFYSVGIGQISSEVPQNLSASRPQDRQFILSSKKLLLSDSGFYLCAWSSQGDQPQHFGDGTRLSIL.